The 13 T cell receptor beta chains in this list originate from one sample, sequenced in a study of blood T cell repertoires in COVID-19. Clones were sequenced by immunoSEQ multiplex PCR, and TCRdb holds only the in-frame ones, with some missing. The table records 210,000 or so clones, 83% of them present only once. Sequencing was done on a sample of PBMCs or T cells enriched from blood (not recorded which). The source of these receptors is a woman in her fifties or sixties who had been exposed to COVID-19.

The chain carries TRBV21-1 and TRBJ1-5; the listed D gene, TRBD1, was not tested against the DNA. TRBV21-1 is tagged as a pseudogene. The CDR3 covers 16 residues. The CDR3 DNA follows: TGTGCCAGCAGCAAAGTGAAGGTGAACAGTAATCAGCCCCAGCATTTT. Amino acid sequence: CASSKVKVNSNQPQHF.

The chain employs TRBV11-2 and TRBJ2-2; D gene unclear. CDR3 size: 13 residues. CDR1 is SGHAT, CDR2 FQNNGV, per germline. V shed 4 bases and J shed 5 bases, with 8 bases lying between them. In DNA form, the CDR3 reads TGTGCCAGCAGCTCGGTCCTTACCGGGGAGCTGTTTTTT. This sequence encodes CASSSVLTGELFF.

This sequence joins TRBV18 and TRBJ1-4; D may be TRBD1 (5 bases). The germline V and J ends were trimmed by 8 bases and 1 base, with 8 bases remaining between them. Germline CDR1 reads KGHSH; CDR2 reads LQKENI. The CDR3 has 13 amino acids. CDR3 in amino acids: CASLRVTNEKLFF. In DNA form, the CDR3 reads TGTGCCAGCCTCAGGGTAACTAATGAAAAACTGTTTTTT.

The rearrangement uses TRBV6-2 or TRBV6-3 and TRBJ2-7; D ambiguous. The germline gives CDR1 MNHEY, CDR2 SVGEGT. V was cut by 6 bases and J by 3 bases, with 18 bases left in between. CDR3 size: 15 residues. The CDR3 region has the DNA TGTGCCAGCAGCATGACTCACGGCTTCCTCTACGAGCAGTACTTC. This encodes CASSMTHGFLYEQYF.

The chain employs TRBV5-6 and TRBJ1-1; D is possibly TRBD1 (6 bases). Trimming removed 4 bases from V and 5 bases from J, with 12 bases in between. The CDR3 spans 13 residues. Per the germline V gene, CDR1 is SGHDT and CDR2 is YYEEEE. CDR3 residues: CASSPGGPTEAFF. Written as DNA, the CDR3 is TGTGCCAGCAGCCCCGGGGGGCCTACTGAAGCTTTCTTT.

This chain links TRBV19 with TRBJ2-6; D is possibly TRBD1 (5 bases). The CDR3 contains 14 residues. The V gene lost 6 bases and the J gene lost 4 bases, with 10 bases spanning the gap. From germline, CDR1 is LNHDA and CDR2 SQIVND (reference sequence). In DNA, the CDR3 is TGTGCCAGTAGACAGGTGGCCGGGGCCAACGTCCTGACTTTC. Its protein is CASRQVAGANVLTF.

J is TRBJ2-5 and V is TRBV28; tentatively, D is TRBD1 (6 bases). Germline loops: CDR1 MDHEN, CDR2 SYDVKM. V was pared by 4 bases and J by 5 bases, with 14 bases between. The CDR3 is 14 residues long. CDR3: CASSSLQGGETQYF. CDR3 in DNA: TGTGCCAGCAGTTCTCTACAGGGTGGCGAGACCCAGTACTTC.

The rearrangement uses TRBV7-8 and TRBJ1-1; D is perhaps TRBD1 (5 bases). Trimming removed 1 base at V and 6 bases at J, with 6 bases between. The CDR3 length is 12 residues. The germline V gene encodes CDR1 SGHVS and CDR2 FQNEAQ. CDR3 DNA: TGTGCCAGCAGCTTAGGGGGCGCTGAAGCTTTCTTT. Translated, it gives CASSLGGAEAFF.

This chain connects TRBV12-5 to TRBJ2-3; D call uncertain. CDR1 and CDR2 from the germline V gene are LGHNT and FRNRAP. The CDR3 loop spans 13 amino acids. V dropped 1 base and J dropped 3 bases, with 5 bases sitting between them. This CDR3 is CASGLGPTDTQYF. CDR3 bases: TGTGCTAGTGGTTTGGGGCCTACAGATACGCAGTATTTT.

The chain recombines TRBV2 with TRBJ1-2, with a possible D match to TRBD1 (5 bases). V was shortened by 7 bases and J by 7 bases, with 16 bases between the two germline ends. The germline gives CDR1 SNHLY, CDR2 FYNNEI. The CDR3 contains 13 residues. The CDR3 coding sequence is TGTGCCAGCAAAGCTTCGGGACTGGGTGGCTACACCTTC. It translates to CASKASGLGGYTF.

The V call is TRBV19, the J call TRBJ1-5, with D perhaps matching TRBD1 (5 bases). Germline CDR1 and CDR2: LNHDA and SQIVND (reference sequence). CDR3 length: 14 amino acids. Between the trimmed V and J ends, which lost 8 bases and 5 bases, there was a span of 16 bases. This CDR3 is CASRTRGGDQPQHF. The CDR3 nucleotides read TGTGCCAGTCGGACGCGGGGGGGGGATCAGCCCCAGCATTTT.

This chain joins TRBV27 and TRBJ2-1; the D gene is possibly TRBD2 (7 bases). V lost 5 bases and J lost 1, with 15 bases in between. The CDR3 is made up of 16 amino acids. Germline V lookup: CDR1 MNHEY, CDR2 SMNVEV (reference sequence). CDR3 coding DNA: TGTGCCAGCAGTCTCCCGAGGGGGGGGTCCTACAATGAGCAGTTCTTC. It is translated as CASSLPRGGSYNEQFF.

Concerning this clone itself: Other nucleotide sequences from this sample produce the same CDR3. The chain couples TRBV30 to TRBJ1-4, with D possibly TRBD1 on 5 matching bases. Germline CDR1 and CDR2: GTSNPN and SVGIG (reference sequence). The CDR3 runs to 14 residues. Trimming cost V 0 bases and J 5 bases, with 10 bases left between them. The CDR3 nucleotides read TGTGCCTGGAGTGTAACCAGGGCAAATGAAAAACTGTTTTTT. Its protein is CAWSVTRANEKLFF.